Sequencing of this TCR beta chain was carried out in a study of shared clonotypes between healthy human individuals. Repertoires were generated with immunoSEQ multiplex PCR, while TCRdb's copy carries only in-frame clones and drops some. This table holds about 2.2 million clones, over 85% found once. Per germline, CDR1 MNHEY and CDR2 SMNVEV (reference sequence). CDR3 length equals 15 residues. V was clipped by 3 bases and J by 3 bases; unmatched bases: 6. Terminally differentiated effector memory CD45RA+ cells were excluded from the naive CD8 cells, which were CD45RO-negative and positively selected for CCR7. Nashville, Tennessee was home to all donors, who were Caucasian adults.

The sample taken for sequencing was naive CD8+ T cells from PBMCs. The rearrangement joins TRBV27 to TRBJ2-7; 9 bases map to TRBD1. The TCR comes from a man aged 18 to 30 in good health. Some clones in this sample may be carry-over from other donors' samples. CDR3 sequence reads: CASSFGTGKFYEQYF. The CDR3 DNA is TGTGCCAGCAGTTTTGGGACAGGGAAGTTCTACGAGCAGTACTTC.